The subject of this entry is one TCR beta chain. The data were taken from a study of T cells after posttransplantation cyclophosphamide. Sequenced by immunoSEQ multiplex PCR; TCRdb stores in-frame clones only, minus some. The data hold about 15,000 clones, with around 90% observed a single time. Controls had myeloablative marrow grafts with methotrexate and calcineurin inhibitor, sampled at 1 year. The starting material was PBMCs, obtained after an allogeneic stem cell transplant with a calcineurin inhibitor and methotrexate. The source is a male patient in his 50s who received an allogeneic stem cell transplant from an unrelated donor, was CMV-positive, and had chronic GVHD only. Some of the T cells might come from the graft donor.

In DNA form, the CDR3 reads TGTGCCAGCAGCACCCTAGCGGGGAGTAGCACAGATACGCAGTATTTT. Amino acids: CASSTLAGSSTDTQYF. The V gene is TRBV7-8, the J gene TRBJ2-3, with TRBD2 identical over 9 bases. The CDR3 consists of 16 residues. V shed 5 bases, J shed 0 bases, and the junction held 6 bases outside the gene matches. Germline V gene lookup returns CDR1 SGHVS and CDR2 FQNEAQ.